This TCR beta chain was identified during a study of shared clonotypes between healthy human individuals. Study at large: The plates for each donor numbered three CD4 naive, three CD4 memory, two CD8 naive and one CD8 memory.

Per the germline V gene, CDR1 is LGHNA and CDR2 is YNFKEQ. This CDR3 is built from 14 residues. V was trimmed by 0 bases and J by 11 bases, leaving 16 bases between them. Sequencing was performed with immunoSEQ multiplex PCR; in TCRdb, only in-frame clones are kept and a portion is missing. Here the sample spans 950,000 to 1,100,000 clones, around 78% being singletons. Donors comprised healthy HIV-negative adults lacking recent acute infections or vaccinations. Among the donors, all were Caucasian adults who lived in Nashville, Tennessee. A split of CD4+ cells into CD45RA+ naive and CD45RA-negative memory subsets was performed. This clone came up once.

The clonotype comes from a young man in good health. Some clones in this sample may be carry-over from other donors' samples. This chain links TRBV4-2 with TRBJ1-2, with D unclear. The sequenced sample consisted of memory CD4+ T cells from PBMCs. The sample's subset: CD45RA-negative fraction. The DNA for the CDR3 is TGTGCCAGCAGCCAAGACAGCGGCACTCCTGGGTACACCTTC. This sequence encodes CASSQDSGTPGYTF.